This entry concerns a single TCR beta chain. The sample comes from a study of CD8 T cells in Susac syndrome. Trimming took off 5 bases at V and 2 bases at J, with 13 bases between the two ends. CDR3 size: 15 residues. The germline V gene encodes CDR1 MNHEY and CDR2 SVGEGT. Reverse transcription used roughly 0.45 to 1 ug RNA and random hexamers. TCRdb redid the calling of the immunoSEQ multiplex PCR reads with MiXCR, one entry per CDR3 protein. This sample carries approximately 87,000 distinct CDR3 sequences, 90% to 97% of them seen once, and the ten largest clones take around 0.41%. The TCR sequence derives from a human donor with Susac syndrome. The sample comprised CD8+ T cells from PBMCs. The chain couples TRBV6-2 or TRBV6-3 to TRBJ1-5; a weak D match, TRBD1 (5 bases). In DNA, the CDR3 is TGTGCCAGCAGTCCAACGACAGTCGGCAATCAGCCCCAGCATTTT. This encodes CASSPTTVGNQPQHF.